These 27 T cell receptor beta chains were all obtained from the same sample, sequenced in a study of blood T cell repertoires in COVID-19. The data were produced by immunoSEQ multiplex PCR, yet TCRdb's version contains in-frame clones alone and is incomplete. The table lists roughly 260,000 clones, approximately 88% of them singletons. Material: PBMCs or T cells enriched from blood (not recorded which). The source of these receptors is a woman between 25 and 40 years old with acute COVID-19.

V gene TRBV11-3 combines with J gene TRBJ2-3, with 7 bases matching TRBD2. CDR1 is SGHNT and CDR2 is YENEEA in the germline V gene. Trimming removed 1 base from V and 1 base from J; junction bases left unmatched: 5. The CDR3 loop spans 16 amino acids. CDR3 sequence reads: CASSLGLAVGTDTQYF. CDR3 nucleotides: TGTGCCAGCAGCTTAGGGCTAGCGGTGGGCACAGATACGCAGTATTTT. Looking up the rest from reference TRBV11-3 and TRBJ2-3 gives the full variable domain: EAGVVQSPRYKIIEKKQPVAFWCNPISGHNTLYWYLQNLGQGPELLIRYENEEAVDDSQLPKDRFSAERLKGVDSTLKIQPAELGDSAVYLCASSLGLAVGTDTQYFGPGTRLTVL.

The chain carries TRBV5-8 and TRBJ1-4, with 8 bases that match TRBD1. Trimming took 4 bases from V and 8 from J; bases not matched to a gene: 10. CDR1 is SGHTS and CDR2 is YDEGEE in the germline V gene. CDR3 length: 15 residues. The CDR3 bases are TGTGCCAGCAGCCCAGGTCACAGGGGGGAGGAAAAACTGTTTTTT. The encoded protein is CASSPGHRGEEKLFF.

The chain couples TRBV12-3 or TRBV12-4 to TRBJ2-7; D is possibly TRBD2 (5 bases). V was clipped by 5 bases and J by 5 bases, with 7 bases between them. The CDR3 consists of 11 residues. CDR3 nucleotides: TGTGCCAGCAGTGGGAGCCACGAGCAGTACTTC. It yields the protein CASSGSHEQYF.

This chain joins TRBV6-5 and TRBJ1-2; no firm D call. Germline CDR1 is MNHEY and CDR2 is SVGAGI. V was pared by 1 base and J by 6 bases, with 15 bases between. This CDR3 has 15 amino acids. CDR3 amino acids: CASSYLEGPPNGYTF. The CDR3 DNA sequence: TGTGCCAGCAGTTACTTAGAGGGCCCCCCCAATGGCTACACCTTC.

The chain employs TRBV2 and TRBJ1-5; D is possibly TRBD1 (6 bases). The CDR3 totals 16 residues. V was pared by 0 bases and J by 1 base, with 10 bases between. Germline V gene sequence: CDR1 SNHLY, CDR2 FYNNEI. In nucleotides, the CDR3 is TGTGCCAGCAGTGAAGCGAGAGGGGGAAGCAATCAGCCCCAGCATTTT. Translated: CASSEARGGSNQPQHF.

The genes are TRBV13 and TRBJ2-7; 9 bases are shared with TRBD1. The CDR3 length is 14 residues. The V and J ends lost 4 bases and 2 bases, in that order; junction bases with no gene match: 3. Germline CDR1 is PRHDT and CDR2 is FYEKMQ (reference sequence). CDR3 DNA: TGTGCCAGCAGCTCAACAGGGGGCCCCTACGAGCAGTACTTC. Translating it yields CASSSTGGPYEQYF. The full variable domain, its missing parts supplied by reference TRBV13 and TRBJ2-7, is AAGVIQSPRHLIKEKRETATLKCYPIPRHDTVYWYQQGPGQDPQFLISFYEKMQSDKGSIPDRFSAQQFSDYHSELNMSSLELGDSALYFCASSSTGGPYEQYFGPGTRLTVT.

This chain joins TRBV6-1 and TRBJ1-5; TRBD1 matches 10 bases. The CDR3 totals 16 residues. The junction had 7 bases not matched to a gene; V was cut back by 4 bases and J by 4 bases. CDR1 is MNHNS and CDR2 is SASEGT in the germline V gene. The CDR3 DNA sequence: TGTGCCAGCAGTGGAACTGGGACAGGGGTAAATCAGCCCCAGCATTTT. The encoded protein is CASSGTGTGVNQPQHF.

CDR3: CASSPRAKNIQYF. CDR3 DNA: TGTGCCAGCAGTCCCCGAGCCAAAAACATTCAGTACTTC. V and J are TRBV7-9 and TRBJ2-4; D is ambiguous. This CDR3 has 13 amino acids. Germline V lookup: CDR1 SEHNR, CDR2 FQNEAQ (reference sequence). V dropped 6 bases and J dropped 0 bases, with 6 bases sitting between them.

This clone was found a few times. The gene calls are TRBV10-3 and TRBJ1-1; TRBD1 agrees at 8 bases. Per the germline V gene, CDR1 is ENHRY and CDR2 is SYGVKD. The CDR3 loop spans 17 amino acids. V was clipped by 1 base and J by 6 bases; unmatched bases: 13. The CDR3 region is CAISEFGQGASRAEAFF. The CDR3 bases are TGTGCCATCAGTGAGTTCGGGCAGGGGGCCTCGAGGGCTGAAGCTTTCTTT.

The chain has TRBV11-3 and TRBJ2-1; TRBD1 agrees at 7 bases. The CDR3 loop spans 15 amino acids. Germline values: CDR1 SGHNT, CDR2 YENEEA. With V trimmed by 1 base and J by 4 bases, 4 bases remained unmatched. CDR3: CASSLGQGEYNEQFF. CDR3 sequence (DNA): TGTGCCAGCAGCTTAGGCCAGGGGGAATACAATGAGCAGTTCTTC.

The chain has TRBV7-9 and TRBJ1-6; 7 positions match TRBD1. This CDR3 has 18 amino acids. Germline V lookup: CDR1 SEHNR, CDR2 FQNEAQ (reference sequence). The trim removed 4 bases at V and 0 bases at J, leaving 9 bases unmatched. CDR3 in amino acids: CASSSYPTGSSYNSPLHF. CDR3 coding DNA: TGTGCCAGCAGCTCCTACCCGACAGGGAGCTCCTATAATTCACCCCTCCACTTT.

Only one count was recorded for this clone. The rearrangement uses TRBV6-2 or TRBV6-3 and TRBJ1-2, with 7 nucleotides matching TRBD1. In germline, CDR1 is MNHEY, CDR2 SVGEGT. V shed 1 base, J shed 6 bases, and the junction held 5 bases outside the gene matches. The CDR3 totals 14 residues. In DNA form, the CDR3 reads TGTGCCAGCAGTTACTTCTCAGGACAGGATGGCTACACCTTC. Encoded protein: CASSYFSGQDGYTF.

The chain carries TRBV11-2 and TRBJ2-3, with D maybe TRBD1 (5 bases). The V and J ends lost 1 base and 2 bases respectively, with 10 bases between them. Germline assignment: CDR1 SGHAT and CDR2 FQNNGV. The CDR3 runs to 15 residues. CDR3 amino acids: CASSLAGAYTDTQYF. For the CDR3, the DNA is TGTGCCAGCAGCTTAGCTGGGGCTTACACAGATACGCAGTATTTT.

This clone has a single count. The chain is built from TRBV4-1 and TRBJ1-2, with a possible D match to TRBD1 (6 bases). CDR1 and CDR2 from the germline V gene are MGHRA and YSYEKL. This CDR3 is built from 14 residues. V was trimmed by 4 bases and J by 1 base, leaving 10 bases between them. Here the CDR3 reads CASSLTDSNYGYTF. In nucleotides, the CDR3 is TGCGCCAGCAGCCTCACGGACAGTAACTATGGCTACACCTTC.

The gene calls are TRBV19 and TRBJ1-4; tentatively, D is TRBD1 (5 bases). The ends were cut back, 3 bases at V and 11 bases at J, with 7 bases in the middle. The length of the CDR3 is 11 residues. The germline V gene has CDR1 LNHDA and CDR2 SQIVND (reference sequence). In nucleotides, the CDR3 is TGTGCCAGTAGTATGGCAGGGAAACTGTTTTTT. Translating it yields CASSMAGKLFF.

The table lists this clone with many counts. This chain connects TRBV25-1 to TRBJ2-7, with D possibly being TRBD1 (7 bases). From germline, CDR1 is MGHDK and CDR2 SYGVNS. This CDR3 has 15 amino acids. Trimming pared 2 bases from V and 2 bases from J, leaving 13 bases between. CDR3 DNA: TGTGCCAGCAGTGAAGGGGGGACAGCTGCCTACGAGCAGTACTTC. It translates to CASSEGGTAAYEQYF.

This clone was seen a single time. The DNA for the CDR3 is TGTGCCAGCAGTGAAACGACAGGGAAGGGCTCCGCTTATCAGCCCCAGCATTTT. Encoded protein: CASSETTGKGSAYQPQHF. The chain carries TRBV2 and TRBJ1-5; 7 nucleotides align to TRBD1. The CDR3 spans 18 residues. Germline CDR1 and CDR2: SNHLY and FYNNEI. The junction had 15 bases not matched to a gene; V was cut back by 2 bases and J by 5 bases.

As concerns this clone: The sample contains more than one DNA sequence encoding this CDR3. The CDR3 region is CASSLGTGNQPQHF. The DNA for the CDR3 is TGTGCCAGCAGCTTAGGGACAGGTAATCAGCCCCAGCATTTT. The rearrangement uses TRBV7-9 and TRBJ1-5; 7 nucleotides line up with TRBD1. Germline trimming cut 1 base from V and 4 bases from J; bases unmatched to any gene: 1. The germline gives CDR1 SEHNR, CDR2 FQNEAQ (reference sequence). The CDR3 has 14 amino acids.

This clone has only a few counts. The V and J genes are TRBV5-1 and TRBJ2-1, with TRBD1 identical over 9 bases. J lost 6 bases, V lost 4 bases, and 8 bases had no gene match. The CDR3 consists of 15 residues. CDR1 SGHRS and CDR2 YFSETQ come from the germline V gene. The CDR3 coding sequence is TGCGCCAGCAGCCCTGACAGGGGGATGGGCAATGAGCAGTTCTTC. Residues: CASSPDRGMGNEQFF.

CDR3 sequence: CASSWTRETQYF. CDR3 coding DNA: TGTGCCAGCAGTTGGACAAGGGAGACCCAGTACTTC. The rearrangement links TRBV12-3 or TRBV12-4 to TRBJ2-5; tentatively, D is TRBD1 (5 bases). This CDR3 is built from 12 residues. V lost 4 bases and J lost 5, with 8 bases in between.

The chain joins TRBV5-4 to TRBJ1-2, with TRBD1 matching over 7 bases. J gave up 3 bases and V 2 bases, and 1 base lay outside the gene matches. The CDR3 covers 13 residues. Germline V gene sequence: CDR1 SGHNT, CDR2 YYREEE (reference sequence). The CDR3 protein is CASSFGTDYGYTF. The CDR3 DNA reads TGTGCCAGCAGCTTTGGGACAGACTATGGCTACACCTTC.

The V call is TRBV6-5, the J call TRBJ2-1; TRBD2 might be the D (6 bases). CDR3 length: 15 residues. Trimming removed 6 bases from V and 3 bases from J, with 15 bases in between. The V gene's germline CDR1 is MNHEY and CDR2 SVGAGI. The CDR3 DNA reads TGTGCCAGCAGGATTACTAGCCGAATCTACAATGAGCAGTTCTTC. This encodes CASRITSRIYNEQFF.

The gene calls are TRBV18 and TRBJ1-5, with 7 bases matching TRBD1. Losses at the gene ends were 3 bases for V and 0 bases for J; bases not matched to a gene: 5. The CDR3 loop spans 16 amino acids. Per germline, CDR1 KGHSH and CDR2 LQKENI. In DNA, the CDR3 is TGTGCCAGCTCACCGGGACAGCTATATAGCAATCAGCCCCAGCATTTT. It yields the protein CASSPGQLYSNQPQHF.

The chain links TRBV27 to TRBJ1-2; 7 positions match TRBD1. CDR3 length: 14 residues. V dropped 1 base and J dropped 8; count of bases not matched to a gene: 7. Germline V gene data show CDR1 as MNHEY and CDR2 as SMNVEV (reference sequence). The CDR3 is CASSLFETGRGYTF. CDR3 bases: TGTGCCAGCAGTTTATTCGAGACAGGGCGAGGCTACACCTTC.

CDR3 sequence: CASSFGGQGRGYTF. CDR3 in DNA: TGTGCCAGCAGCTTTGGGGGACAGGGTCGTGGCTACACCTTC. The rearrangement uses TRBV11-2 and TRBJ1-2; 9 bases line up with TRBD1. V lost 3 bases to trimming and J lost 7 bases; unmatched junction nucleotides: 6. The germline V gene encodes CDR1 SGHAT and CDR2 FQNNGV. This CDR3 is built from 14 residues.

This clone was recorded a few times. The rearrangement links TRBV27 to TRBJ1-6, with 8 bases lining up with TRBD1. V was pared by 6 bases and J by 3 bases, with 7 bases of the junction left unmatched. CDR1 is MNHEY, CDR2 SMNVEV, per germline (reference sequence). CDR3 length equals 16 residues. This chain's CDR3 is CASSPVQGGYNSPLHF. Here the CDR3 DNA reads TGTGCCAGCAGCCCAGTACAGGGGGGCTATAATTCACCCCTCCACTTT.

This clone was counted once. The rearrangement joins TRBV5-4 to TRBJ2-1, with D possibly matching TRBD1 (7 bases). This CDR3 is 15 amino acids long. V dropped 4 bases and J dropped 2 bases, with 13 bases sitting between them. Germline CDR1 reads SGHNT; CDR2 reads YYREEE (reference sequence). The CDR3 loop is CASSVTGEAYNEQFF. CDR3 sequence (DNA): TGTGCCAGCAGCGTTACAGGGGAGGCCTACAATGAGCAGTTCTTC.